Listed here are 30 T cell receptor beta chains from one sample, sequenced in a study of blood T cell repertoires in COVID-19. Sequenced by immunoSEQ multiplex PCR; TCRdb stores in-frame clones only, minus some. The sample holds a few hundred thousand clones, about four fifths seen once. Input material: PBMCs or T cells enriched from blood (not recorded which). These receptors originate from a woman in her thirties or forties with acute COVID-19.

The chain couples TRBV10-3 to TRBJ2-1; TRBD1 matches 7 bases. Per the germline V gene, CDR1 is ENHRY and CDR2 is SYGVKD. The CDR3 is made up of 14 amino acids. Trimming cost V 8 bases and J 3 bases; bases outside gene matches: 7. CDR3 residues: CAIEGGKGYNEQFF. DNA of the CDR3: TGTGCCATCGAAGGGGGCAAGGGCTACAATGAGCAGTTCTTC.

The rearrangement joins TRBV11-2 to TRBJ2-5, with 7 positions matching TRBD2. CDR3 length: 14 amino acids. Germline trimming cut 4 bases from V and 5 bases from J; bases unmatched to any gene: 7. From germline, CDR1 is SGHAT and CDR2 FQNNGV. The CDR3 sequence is CASSSGLVGETQYF. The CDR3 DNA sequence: TGTGCCAGCAGCTCAGGACTAGTGGGGGAGACCCAGTACTTC.

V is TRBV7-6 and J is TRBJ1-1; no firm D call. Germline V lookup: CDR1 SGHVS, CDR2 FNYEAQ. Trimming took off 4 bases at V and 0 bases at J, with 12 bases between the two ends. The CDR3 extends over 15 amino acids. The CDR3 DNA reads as TGTGCCAGCAGCTCTGGCCCCCGATTGAACACTGAAGCTTTCTTT. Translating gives CASSSGPRLNTEAFF.

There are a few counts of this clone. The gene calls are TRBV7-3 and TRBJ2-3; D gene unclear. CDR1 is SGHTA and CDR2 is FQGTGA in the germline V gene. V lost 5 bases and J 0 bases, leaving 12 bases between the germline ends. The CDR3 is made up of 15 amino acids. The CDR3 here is CASSPEPYSTDTQYF. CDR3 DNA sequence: TGTGCCAGCAGCCCCGAGCCCTATAGCACAGATACGCAGTATTTT.

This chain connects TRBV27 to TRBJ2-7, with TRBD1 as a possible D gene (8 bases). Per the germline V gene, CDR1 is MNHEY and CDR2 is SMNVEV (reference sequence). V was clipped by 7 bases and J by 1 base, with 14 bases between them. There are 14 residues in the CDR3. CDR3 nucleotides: TGTGCCAGCAAACAGGGGGAGGGGTCCTACGAGCAGTACTTC. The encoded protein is CASKQGEGSYEQYF.

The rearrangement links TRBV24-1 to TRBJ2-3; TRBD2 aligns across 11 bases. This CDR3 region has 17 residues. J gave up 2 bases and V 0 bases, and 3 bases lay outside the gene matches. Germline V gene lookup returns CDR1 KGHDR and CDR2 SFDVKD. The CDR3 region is CATSDLGTSGNTDTQYF. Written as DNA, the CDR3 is TGTGCCACCAGTGATTTGGGGACTAGCGGAAACACAGATACGCAGTATTTT.

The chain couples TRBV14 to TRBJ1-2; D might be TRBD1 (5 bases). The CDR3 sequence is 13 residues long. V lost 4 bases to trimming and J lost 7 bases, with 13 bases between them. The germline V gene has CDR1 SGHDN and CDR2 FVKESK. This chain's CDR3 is CASSPPGLSGYTF. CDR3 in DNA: TGTGCCAGCAGCCCCCCAGGGTTAAGTGGCTACACCTTC.

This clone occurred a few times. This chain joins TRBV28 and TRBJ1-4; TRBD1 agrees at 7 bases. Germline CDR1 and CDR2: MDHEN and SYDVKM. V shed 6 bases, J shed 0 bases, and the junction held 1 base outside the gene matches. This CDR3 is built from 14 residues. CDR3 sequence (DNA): TGTGCCAGCAGAACAGGGGCAACTAATGAAAAACTGTTTTTT. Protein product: CASRTGATNEKLFF.

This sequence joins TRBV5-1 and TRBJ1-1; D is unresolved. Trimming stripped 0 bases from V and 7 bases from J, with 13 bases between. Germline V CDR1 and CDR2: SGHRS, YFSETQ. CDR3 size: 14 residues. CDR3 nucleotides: TGCGCCAGCAGCTTGGACAGCCGGCGGGGTGAAGCTTTCTTT. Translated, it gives CASSLDSRRGEAFF.

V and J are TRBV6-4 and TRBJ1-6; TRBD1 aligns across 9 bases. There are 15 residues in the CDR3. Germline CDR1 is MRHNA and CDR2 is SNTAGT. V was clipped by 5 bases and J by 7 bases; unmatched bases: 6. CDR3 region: CASSPIGQGNSPLHF. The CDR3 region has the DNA TGTGCCAGCAGTCCTATTGGACAGGGGAATTCACCCCTCCACTTT.

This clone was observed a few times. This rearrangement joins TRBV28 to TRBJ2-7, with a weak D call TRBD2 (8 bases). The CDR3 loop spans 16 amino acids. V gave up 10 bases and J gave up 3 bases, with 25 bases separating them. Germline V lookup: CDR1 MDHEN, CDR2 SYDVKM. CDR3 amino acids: CATKRGQAGEGYEQYF. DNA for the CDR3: TGTGCCACCAAGAGGGGGCAAGCGGGAGAGGGCTACGAGCAGTACTTC.

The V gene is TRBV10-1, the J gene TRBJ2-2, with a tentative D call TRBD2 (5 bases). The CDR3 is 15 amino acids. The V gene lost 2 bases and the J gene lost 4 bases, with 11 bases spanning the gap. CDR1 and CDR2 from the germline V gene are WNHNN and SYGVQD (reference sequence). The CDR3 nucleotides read TGCGCCAGCAGTGAGGGGTCCGCGGGCACCGGGGAGCTGTTTTTT. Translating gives CASSEGSAGTGELFF.

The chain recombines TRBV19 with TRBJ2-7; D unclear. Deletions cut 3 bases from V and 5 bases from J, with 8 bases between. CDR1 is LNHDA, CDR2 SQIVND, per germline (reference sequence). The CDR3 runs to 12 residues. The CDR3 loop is CASSIRGDEQYF. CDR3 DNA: TGTGCCAGTAGTATTCGAGGTGACGAGCAGTACTTC.

The CDR3 protein is CAWGTGQFYNSPLHF. The CDR3 DNA is TGTGCCTGGGGGACAGGACAGTTTTATAATTCACCCCTCCACTTT. The chain combines TRBV30 with TRBJ1-6; 8 nucleotides agree with TRBD1. This CDR3 is built from 15 residues. The V and J ends lost 5 bases and 4 bases, in that order; junction bases with no gene match: 7. Germline CDR1 and CDR2: GTSNPN and SVGIG (reference sequence). The full variable domain, with the rest looked up from reference TRBV30 and TRBJ1-6, is SQTIHQWPATLVQPVGSPLSLECTVEGTSNPNLYWYRQAAGRGLQLLFYSVGIGQISSEVPQNLSASRPQDRQFILSSKKLLLSDSGFYLCAWGTGQFYNSPLHFGNGTRLTVT.

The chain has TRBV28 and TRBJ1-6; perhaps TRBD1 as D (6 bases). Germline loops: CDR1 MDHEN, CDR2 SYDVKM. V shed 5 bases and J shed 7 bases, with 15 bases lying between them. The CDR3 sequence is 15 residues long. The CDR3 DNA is TGTGCCAGCAGTCCCCAGGGGATGGGAAATTCACCCCTCCACTTT. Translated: CASSPQGMGNSPLHF.

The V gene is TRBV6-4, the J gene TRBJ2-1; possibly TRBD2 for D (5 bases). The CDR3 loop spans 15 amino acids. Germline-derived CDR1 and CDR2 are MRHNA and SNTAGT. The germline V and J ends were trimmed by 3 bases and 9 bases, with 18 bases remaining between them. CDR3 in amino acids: CASSETSTRFGEQFF. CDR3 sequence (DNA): TGTGCCAGCAGTGAAACCTCTACTAGGTTCGGTGAGCAGTTCTTC.

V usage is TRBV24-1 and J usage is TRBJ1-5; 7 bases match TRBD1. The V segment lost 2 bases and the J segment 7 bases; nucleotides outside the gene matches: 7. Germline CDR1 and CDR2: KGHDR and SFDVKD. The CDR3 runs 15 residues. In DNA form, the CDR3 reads TGTGCCACCAGTGATTCAGGGGGACGCAGCCAGCCCCAGCATTTT. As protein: CATSDSGGRSQPQHF.

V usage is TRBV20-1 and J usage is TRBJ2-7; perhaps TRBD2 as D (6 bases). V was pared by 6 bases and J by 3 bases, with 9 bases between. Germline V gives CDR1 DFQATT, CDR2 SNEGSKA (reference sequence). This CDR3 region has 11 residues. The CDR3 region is CSANGGYEQYF. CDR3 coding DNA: TGCAGTGCCAACGGGGGCTACGAGCAGTACTTC.

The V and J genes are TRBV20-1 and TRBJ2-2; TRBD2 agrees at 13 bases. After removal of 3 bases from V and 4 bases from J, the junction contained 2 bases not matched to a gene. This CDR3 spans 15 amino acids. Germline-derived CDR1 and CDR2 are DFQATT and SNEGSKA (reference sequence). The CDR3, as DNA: TGCAGTGCTAGTCGGACTAGCGGGGGCACCGGGGAGCTGTTTTTT. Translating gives CSASRTSGGTGELFF.

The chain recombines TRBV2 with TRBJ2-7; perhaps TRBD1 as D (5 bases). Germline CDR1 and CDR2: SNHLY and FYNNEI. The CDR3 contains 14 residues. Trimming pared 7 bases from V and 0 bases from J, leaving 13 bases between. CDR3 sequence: CASKQGHSSYEQYF. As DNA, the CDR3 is TGTGCCAGCAAGCAAGGACACAGCTCCTACGAGCAGTACTTC.

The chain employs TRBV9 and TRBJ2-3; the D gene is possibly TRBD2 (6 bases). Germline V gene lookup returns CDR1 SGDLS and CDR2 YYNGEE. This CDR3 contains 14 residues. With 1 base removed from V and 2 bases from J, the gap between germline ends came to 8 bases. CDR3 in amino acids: CASSVTSLTDTQYF. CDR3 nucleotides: TGTGCCAGCAGCGTAACTAGCCTCACAGATACGCAGTATTTT.

CDR3: CASSPDREGYTF. The DNA of the CDR3 is TGTGCCAGCTCACCGGACAGGGAAGGCTACACCTTC. The J gene is TRBJ1-2, the V gene TRBV18; 8 positions agree with TRBD1. After removal of 3 bases from V and 8 bases from J, the junction contained 2 bases not matched to a gene. Germline V gene lookup returns CDR1 KGHSH and CDR2 LQKENI. This CDR3 region has 12 residues.

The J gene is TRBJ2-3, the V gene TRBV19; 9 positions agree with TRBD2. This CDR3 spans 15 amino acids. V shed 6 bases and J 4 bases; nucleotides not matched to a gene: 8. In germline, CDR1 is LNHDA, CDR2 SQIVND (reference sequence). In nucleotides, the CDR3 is TGTGCCAGTAGCTTTCGGCGGGGGGGCCCAGATACGCAGTATTTT. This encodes CASSFRRGGPDTQYF.

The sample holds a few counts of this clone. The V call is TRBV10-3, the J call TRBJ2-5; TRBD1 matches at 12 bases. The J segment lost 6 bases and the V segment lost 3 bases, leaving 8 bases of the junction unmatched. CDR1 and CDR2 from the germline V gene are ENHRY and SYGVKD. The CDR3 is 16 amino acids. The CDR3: CAISDGTGGLVKTQYF. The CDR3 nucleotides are TGTGCCATCAGTGACGGGACAGGGGGCCTTGTTAAGACCCAGTACTTC.

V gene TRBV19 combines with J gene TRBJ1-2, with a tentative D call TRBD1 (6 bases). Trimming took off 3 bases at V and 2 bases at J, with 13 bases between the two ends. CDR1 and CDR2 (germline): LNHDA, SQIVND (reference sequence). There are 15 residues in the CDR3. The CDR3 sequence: CASSILGGSNYGYTF. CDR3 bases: TGTGCCAGTAGTATCCTAGGGGGTTCGAACTATGGCTACACCTTC.

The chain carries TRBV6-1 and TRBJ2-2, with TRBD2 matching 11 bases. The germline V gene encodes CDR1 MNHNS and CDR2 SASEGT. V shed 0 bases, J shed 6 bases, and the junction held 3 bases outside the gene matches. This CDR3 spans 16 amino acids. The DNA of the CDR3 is TGTGCCAGCAGTGAAGCTATAGCGGGAGGGCCCGGGGAGCTGTTTTTT. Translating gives CASSEAIAGGPGELFF.

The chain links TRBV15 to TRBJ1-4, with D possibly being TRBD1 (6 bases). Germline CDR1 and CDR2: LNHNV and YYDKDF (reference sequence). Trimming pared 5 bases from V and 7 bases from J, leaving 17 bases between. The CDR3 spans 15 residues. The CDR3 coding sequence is TGTGCCACCAGCCCCCACGGGGGGGCCGGTGAAAAACTGTTTTTT. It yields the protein CATSPHGGAGEKLFF.

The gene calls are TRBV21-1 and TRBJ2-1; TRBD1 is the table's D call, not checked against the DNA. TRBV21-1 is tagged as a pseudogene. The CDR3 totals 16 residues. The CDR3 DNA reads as TGTGCCAGCAGCAAAGACCGCAGGGATTTCCACAATGAGCAGTTCTTC. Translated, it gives CASSKDRRDFHNEQFF.

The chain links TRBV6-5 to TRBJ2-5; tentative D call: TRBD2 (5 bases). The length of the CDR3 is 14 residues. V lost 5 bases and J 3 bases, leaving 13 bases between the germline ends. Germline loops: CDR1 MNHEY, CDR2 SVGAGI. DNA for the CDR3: TGTGCCAGCAGTAAACTAGAATGGGAAGAGACCCAGTACTTC. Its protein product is CASSKLEWEETQYF.

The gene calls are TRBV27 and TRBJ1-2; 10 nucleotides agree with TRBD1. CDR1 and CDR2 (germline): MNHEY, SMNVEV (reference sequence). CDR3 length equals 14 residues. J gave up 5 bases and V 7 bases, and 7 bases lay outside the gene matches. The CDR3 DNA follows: TGTGCCAGCACGGGACAGGGGCACCGATATGGCTACACCTTC. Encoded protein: CASTGQGHRYGYTF.